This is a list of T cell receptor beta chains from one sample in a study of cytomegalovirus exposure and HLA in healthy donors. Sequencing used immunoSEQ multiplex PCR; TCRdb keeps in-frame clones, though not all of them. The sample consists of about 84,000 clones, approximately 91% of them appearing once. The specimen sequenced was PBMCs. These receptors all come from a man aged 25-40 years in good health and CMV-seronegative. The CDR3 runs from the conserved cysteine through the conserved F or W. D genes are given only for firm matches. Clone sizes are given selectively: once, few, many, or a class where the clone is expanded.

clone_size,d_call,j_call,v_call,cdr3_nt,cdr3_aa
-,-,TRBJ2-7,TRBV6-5,TGTGCCAGCAGTGCTGGGGAACCGGGGGTTTACGAGCAGTACTTC,CASSAGEPGVYEQYF
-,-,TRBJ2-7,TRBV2,TGTGCCAGCACGTGGACAGAAGAAGGGCAGTACTTC,CASTWTEEGQYF
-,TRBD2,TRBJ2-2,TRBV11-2,TGTGCCAGCAGCTTAGAAGCGGGAGAGACCGGGGAGCTGTTTTTT,CASSLEAGETGELFF
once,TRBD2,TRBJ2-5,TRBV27,TGTGCCAGTTCTAAGCCTGCTAGCGGGAGTGTTGTGGAGACCCAGTACTTC,CASSKPASGSVVETQYF
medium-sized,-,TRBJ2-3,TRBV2,TGTGCCAGCAGCGAGACTTGGGTCACAGATACGCAGTATTTT,CASSETWVTDTQYF
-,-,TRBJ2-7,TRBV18,TGTGCCAGCTCACCACGGATTAGCGGCTCAGACGAGCAGTACTTC,CASSPRISGSDEQYF
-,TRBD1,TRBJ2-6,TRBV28,TGTGCCAGCAGCTCCGGGACAGGGACCTCTGGGGCCAACGTCCTGACTTTC,CASSSGTGTSGANVLTF
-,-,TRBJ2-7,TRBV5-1,TGCGCCAGCAGCCCGGGAGAGGTCGACGAGCAGTACTTC,CASSPGEVDEQYF
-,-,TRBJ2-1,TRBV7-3,TGTGCCAGCAGCCCTACACTAGCCACCGCAATTCATGAGCAGTTCTTC,CASSPTLATAIHEQFF
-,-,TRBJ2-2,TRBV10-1,TGCGCCTGCACCGCGCAGCGCCTCACCGGGGAGCTGTTTTTT,CACTAQRLTGELFF
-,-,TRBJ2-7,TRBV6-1,TGTGCCAGCAGTGAAGGACTAGGAAATTACGAGCAGTACTTC,CASSEGLGNYEQYF
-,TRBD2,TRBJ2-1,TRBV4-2,TGTGCCAGCAGCCTAGGTTTTACTAGCGGGAGGTCCTCCTACAATGAGCAGTTCTTC,CASSLGFTSGRSSYNEQFF
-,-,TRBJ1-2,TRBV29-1,TGCAGCGTTGCTAGGAGAGCTAACTATGGCTACACCTTC,CSVARRANYGYTF
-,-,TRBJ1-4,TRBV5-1,TGCGCCAGCAGTAGAGGCGTTGGAACTAATGAAAAACTGTTTTTT,CASSRGVGTNEKLFF
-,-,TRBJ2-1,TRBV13,TGTGCCAGCAGCTTAGGGGGGAGCCCCGAGCAGTTCTTC,CASSLGGSPEQFF
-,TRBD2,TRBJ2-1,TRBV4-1,TGCGCCAGCAGCCCGCGGGAGGCCACCTACAATGAGCAGTTCTTC,CASSPREATYNEQFF
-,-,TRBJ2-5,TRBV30,TGTGCCTGGAGTTCGGAAGAGACCCAGTACTTC,CAWSSEETQYF
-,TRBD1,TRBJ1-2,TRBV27,TGTGCCAGCAGCAGAGGACAGGGTAGCTATGGCTACACCTTC,CASSRGQGSYGYTF
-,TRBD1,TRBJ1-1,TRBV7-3,TGTGCCAGCAGCCCGACAGGGGACACTGAAGCTTTCTTT,CASSPTGDTEAFF
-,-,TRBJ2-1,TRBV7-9,TGTGCCAGCAGCCCCACGACAACCAGCTCCTACAATGAGCAGTTCTTC,CASSPTTTSSYNEQFF
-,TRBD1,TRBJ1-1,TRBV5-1,TGCGCCAGCAGCTTGGACGGGACAGCGAACACTGAAGCTTTCTTT,CASSLDGTANTEAFF
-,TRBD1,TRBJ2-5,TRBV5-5,TGTGCCAGCAGATACCCGGGACAGGGGCGAGAGGAGACCCAGTACTTC,CASRYPGQGREETQYF
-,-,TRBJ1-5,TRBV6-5,TGTGCCAGTAGACAACAGGGATCGTTCCAGCCCCAGCATTTT,CASRQQGSFQPQHF
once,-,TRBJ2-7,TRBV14,TGTGCCAGCAGTACAGTGAGCTCCTACGAGCAGTACTTC,CASSTVSSYEQYF
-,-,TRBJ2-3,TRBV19,TGTGCCAGTAGTACTAACAGGGACGGCACAGATACGCAGTATTTT,CASSTNRDGTDTQYF
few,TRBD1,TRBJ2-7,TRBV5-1,TGCGCCAGCAGCATAGGACAGGGGAATATCTACGAGCAGTACTTC,CASSIGQGNIYEQYF
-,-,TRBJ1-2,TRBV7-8,TGTGCCAGCAGCTTAGCTCGTAGCCCTCTGAGGGGCTACACCTTC,CASSLARSPLRGYTF
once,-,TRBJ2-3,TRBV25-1,TGTGCCAGCAGCCCCGACTCGGCGGCGGTCACAGATACGCAGTATTTT,CASSPDSAAVTDTQYF
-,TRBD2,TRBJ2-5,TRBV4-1,TGCGCCAGCAGCCTCGGGACTAGCGGGAGTTTGACGGAGACCCAGTACTTC,CASSLGTSGSLTETQYF
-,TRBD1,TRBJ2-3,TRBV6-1,TGTGCCAGCAGTGAAGTATCCTGGGACAGGGTGGCAGATACGCAGTATTTT,CASSEVSWDRVADTQYF
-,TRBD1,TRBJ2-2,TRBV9,TGTGCCAGCAGCGCCGACAGGGGGATAGCCGGGGAGCTGTTTTTT,CASSADRGIAGELFF
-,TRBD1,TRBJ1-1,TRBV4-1,TGCGCCAGCAGCCAAGGGGGACAGGGGGTAACTGAAGCTTTCTTT,CASSQGGQGVTEAFF
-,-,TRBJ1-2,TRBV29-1,TGCAGCGTTGATCCTGCCCAGGGGAACTATGGCTACACCTTC,CSVDPAQGNYGYTF
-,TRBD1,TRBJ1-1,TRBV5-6,TGTGCCAGCAAGCCGACAGGGTTTAACACTGAAGCTTTCTTT,CASKPTGFNTEAFF
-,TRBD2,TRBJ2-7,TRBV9,TGTGCCAGCAGCGTTGGGGGAGGGACCTACGAGCAGTACTTC,CASSVGGGTYEQYF
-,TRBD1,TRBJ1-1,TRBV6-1,TGTGCCAGCAGTTCCGGCACAGGGGTCACTGAAGCTTTCTTT,CASSSGTGVTEAFF
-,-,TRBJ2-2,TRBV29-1,TGCAGCGTTGGGGTCGGGGGTACCGGGGAGCTGTTTTTT,CSVGVGGTGELFF
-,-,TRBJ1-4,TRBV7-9,TGTGCCAGCAGCTCCCAGCGAGCTAATGAAAAACTGTTTTTT,CASSSQRANEKLFF
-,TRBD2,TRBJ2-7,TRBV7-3,TGTGCCAGCAGCTTACGAAGCGGGAAGAGCTCCTACGAGCAGTACTTC,CASSLRSGKSSYEQYF
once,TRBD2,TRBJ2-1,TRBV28,TGTGCCAGCACCTTACCCACGGGGGGGCTAGGTGAGCAGTTCTTC,CASTLPTGGLGEQFF
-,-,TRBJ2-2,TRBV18,TGTGCCAGCTCACCAGAGTACACCGGGGAGCTGTTTTTT,CASSPEYTGELFF
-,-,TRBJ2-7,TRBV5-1,TGCGCCAGCGGCCCGATGGTCAGGTCAACCTACGAGCAGTACTTC,CASGPMVRSTYEQYF
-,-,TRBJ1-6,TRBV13,TGTGCCAGCAGCTTTTCGCGGGGGAATTCACCCCCCCACTTT,CASSFSRGNSPPHF
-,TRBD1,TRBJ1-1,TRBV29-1,TGCAGCGTAAACAGGGGGTTCACTGAAGCTTTCTTT,CSVNRGFTEAFF
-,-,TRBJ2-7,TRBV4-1,TGCGCCAGCAGCCAAGGGGGGCGGGGGCCGGGACGTGACGAGCAGTACTTC,CASSQGGRGPGRDEQYF
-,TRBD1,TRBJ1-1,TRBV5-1,TGCGCCAGCAGCTTGGACACAGGGGGCTACACTGAAGCTTTCTTT,CASSLDTGGYTEAFF
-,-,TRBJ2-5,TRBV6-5,TGTGCCAGCAGTTACTTCCGGGAAGAGACCCAGTACTTC,CASSYFREETQYF
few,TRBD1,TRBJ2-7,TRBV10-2,TGCGCCAGCAGTGTTTCGACAGGGGTCTACGAGCAGTACTTC,CASSVSTGVYEQYF
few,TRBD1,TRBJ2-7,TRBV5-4,TGTGCCAGCAGCGCCGGACAGGGCCGTGGGGAGCAGTACTTC,CASSAGQGRGEQYF
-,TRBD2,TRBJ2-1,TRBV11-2,TGTGCCAGCAGCCCGGGCCTAGCGGGAGGTGAGCAGTTCTTC,CASSPGLAGGEQFF
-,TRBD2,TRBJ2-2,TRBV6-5,TGTGCCAGCAGTTACTCGAGCGGGGCCGGGGAGCTGTTTTTT,CASSYSSGAGELFF
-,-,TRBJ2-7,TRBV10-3,TGTGCCCTGCGTGAACAGAGCCCCTACGAGCAGTACTTC,CALREQSPYEQYF
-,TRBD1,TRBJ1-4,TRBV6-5,TGTGCCAGCAGCGGGACAGGGCTCTCGGACTTGTTTTTT,CASSGTGLSDLFF
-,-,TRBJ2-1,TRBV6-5,TGTGCCAGCGGCCGGAACAGGGAGTCCTACAATGAGCAGTTCTTC,CASGRNRESYNEQFF
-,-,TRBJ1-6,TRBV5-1,TGCGCCAGCAGCCCGGGGACGGGGGATAATTCACCCCTCCACTTT,CASSPGTGDNSPLHF
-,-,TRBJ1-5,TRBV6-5,TGTGCCAGCCGAGGACAATTGGGTCAGCCCCAGCATTTT,CASRGQLGQPQHF
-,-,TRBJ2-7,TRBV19,TGTGCCAGTAGTATAGGCTGGCGGGCAACTTTGGCCTACGAGCAGTACTTC,CASSIGWRATLAYEQYF